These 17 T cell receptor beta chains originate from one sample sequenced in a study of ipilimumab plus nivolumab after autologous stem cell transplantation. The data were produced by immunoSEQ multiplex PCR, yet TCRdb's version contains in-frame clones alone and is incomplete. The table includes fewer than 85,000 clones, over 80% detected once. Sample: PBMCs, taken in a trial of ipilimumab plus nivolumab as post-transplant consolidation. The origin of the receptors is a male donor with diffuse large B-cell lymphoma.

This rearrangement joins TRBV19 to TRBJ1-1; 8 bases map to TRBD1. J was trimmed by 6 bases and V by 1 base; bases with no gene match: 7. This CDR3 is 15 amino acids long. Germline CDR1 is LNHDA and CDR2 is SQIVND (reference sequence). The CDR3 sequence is CASSIGQDREAEAFF. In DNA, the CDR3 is TGTGCCAGTAGTATAGGGCAGGACAGGGAGGCTGAAGCTTTCTTT.

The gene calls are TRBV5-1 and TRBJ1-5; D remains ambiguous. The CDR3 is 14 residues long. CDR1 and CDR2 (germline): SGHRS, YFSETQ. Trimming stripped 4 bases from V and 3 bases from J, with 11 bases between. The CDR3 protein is CASSPGSANQPQHF. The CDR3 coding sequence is TGCGCCAGCAGCCCAGGAAGCGCCAATCAGCCCCAGCATTTT.

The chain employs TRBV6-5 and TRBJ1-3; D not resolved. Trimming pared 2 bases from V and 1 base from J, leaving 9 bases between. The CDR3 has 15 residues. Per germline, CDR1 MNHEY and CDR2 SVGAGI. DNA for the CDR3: TGTGCCAGCAGTTACGGTTTAAGGTCTGGAAACACCATATATTTT. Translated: CASSYGLRSGNTIYF.

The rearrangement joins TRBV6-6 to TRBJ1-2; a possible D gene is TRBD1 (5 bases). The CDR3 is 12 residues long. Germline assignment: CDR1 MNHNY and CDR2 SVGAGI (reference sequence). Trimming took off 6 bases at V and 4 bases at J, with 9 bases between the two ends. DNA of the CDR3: TGTGCCAGCAGGCAGGGTGGCTATGGCTACACCTTC. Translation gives CASRQGGYGYTF.

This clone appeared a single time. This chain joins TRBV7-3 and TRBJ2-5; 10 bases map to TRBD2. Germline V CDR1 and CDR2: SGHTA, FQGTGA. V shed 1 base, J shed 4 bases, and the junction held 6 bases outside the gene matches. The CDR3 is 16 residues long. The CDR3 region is CASSLNPPSGGETQYF. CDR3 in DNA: TGTGCCAGCAGCTTAAATCCGCCTAGCGGGGGAGAGACCCAGTACTTC.

CDR3 in amino acids: CASSHGQSYEQYF. The CDR3 DNA reads as TGTGCCAGCAGCCACGGACAGTCTTACGAGCAGTACTTC. This chain joins TRBV4-2 and TRBJ2-7, with D perhaps TRBD1 (6 bases). V lost 3 bases and J 4 bases, leaving 10 bases between the germline ends. The germline CDR1 and CDR2 sequences are LGHNA and YNFKEQ. This CDR3 contains 13 residues.

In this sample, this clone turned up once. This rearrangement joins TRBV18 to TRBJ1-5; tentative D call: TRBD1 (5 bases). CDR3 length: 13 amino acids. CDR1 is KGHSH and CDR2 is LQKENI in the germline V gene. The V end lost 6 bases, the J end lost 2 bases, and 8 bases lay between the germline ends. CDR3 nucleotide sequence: TGTGCCAGCTCCGGGGGGGGCAATCAGCCCCAGCATTTT. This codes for CASSGGGNQPQHF.

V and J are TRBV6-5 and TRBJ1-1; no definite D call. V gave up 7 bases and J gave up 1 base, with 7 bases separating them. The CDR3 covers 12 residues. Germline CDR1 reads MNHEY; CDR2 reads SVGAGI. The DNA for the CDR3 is TGTGCCAGCATGAAAGGGAACACTGAAGCTTTCTTT. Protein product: CASMKGNTEAFF.

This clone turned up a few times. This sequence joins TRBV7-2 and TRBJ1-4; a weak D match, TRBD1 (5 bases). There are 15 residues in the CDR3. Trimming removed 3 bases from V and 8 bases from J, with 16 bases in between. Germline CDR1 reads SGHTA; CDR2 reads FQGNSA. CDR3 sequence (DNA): TGTGCCAGCAGCTTGGGACGGAGCTCGGGGGAAAAACTGTTTTTT. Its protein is CASSLGRSSGEKLFF.

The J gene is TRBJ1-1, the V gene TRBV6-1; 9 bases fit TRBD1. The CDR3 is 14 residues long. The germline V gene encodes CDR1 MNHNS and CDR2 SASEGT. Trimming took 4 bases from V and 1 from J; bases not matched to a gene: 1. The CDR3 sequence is CASSGGQGNTEAFF. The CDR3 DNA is TGTGCCAGCAGTGGGGGACAGGGGAACACTGAAGCTTTCTTT.

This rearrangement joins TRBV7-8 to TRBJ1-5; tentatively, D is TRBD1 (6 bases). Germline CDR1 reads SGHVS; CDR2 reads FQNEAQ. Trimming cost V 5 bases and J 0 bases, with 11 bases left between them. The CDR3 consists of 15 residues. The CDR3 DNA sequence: TGTGCCAGCAGCCAAGGACAGAATAGCAATCAGCCCCAGCATTTT. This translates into CASSQGQNSNQPQHF.

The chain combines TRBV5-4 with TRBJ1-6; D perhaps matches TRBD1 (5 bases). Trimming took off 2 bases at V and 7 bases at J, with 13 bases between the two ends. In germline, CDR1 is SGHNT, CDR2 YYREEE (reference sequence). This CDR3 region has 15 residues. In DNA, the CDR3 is TGTGCCAGCAGCTTACCCGGGGGTCACAATTCACCCCTCCACTTT. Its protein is CASSLPGGHNSPLHF.

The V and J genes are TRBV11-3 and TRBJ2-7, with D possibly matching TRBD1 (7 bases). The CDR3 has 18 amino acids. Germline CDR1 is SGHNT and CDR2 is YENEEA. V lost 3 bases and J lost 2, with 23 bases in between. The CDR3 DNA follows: TGTGCCAGCAGCTTCCCCCGACAGGGAGGTCCGACTACCTACGAGCAGTACTTC. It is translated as CASSFPRQGGPTTYEQYF. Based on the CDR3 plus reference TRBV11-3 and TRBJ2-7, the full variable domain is EAGVVQSPRYKIIEKKQPVAFWCNPISGHNTLYWYLQNLGQGPELLIRYENEEAVDDSQLPKDRFSAERLKGVDSTLKIQPAELGDSAVYLCASSFPRQGGPTTYEQYFGPGTRLTVT.

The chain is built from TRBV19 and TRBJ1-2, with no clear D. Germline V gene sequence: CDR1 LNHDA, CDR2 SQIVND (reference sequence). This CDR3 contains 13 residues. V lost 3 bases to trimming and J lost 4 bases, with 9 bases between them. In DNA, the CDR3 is TGTGCCAGTAGTATTCAGTTCCCCTATGGCTACACCTTC. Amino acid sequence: CASSIQFPYGYTF.

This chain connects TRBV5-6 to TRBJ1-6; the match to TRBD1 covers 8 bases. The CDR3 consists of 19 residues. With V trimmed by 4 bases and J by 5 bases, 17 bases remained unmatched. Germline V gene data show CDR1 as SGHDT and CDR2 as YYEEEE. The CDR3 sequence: CASSRGTGFYLLNNSPLHF. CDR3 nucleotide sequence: TGTGCCAGCAGCCGAGGGACAGGCTTTTACCTCCTCAATAATTCACCCCTCCACTTT.

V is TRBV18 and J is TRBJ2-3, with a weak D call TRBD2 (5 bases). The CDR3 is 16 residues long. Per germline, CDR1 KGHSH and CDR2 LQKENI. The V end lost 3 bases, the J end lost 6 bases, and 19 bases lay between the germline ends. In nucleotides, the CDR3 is TGTGCCAGCTCACCCATCATACGGGGAGTCGGGGATACGCAGTATTTT. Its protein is CASSPIIRGVGDTQYF.

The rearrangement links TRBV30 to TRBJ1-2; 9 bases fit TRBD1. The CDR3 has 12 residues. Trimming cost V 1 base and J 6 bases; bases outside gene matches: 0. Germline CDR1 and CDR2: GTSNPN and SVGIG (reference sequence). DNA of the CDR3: TGTGCCTGGAGTGGGACAGGGGATGGCTACACCTTC. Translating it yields CAWSGTGDGYTF.